This passage covers 14 T cell receptor beta chains from one sample sequenced in a study of shared clonotypes between healthy human individuals. Only in-frame clones appear in the TCRdb table, and some are missing; sequencing was by immunoSEQ multiplex PCR. The sample shows 2 million to 3 million clones, 93% of them seen only once. The sample was naive CD4+ T cells from PBMCs. Noted subset: CD45RA+ positively selected. These receptor sequences come from a young man in good health. Some clones in this sample may be carry-over from other donors' samples.

This clone was picked up a small number of times. The CDR3 protein is CASSQGLGTEAFF. CDR3 coding DNA: TGTGCCAGTAGTCAGGGGCTGGGCACTGAAGCTTTCTTT. The chain employs TRBV19 and TRBJ1-1; D is possibly TRBD1 (6 bases). Trimming shortened V by 5 bases and J by 4 bases, and 11 bases separated the two germline ends. The CDR3 length is 13 residues. Germline assignment: CDR1 LNHDA and CDR2 SQIVND (reference sequence).

V gene TRBV6-5 combines with J gene TRBJ2-5; D gene uncertain. The J call may be in error: the DNA end matches TRBJ2-7 better. The CDR3 length is 15 residues. CDR1 and CDR2 (germline): MNHEY, SVGAGI. This CDR3 reads CASSYSKGFSYEQYF. CDR3 in DNA: TGTGCCAGCAGTTACTCCAAGGGCTTCTCCTACGAGCAGTACTTC.

The chain carries TRBV5-1 and TRBJ2-1; 9 bases align to TRBD1. Germline assignment: CDR1 SGHRS and CDR2 YFSETQ. This CDR3 is built from 17 residues. Germline trimming cut 6 bases from V and 4 bases from J; bases unmatched to any gene: 14. CDR3 DNA sequence: TGCGCCAGCACCCCTGGGCTCCGGGACAGGGCATACAATGAGCAGTTCTTC. Amino acid sequence: CASTPGLRDRAYNEQFF.

The sample holds one count of this clone. The chain carries TRBV18 and TRBJ2-7; 7 bases fit TRBD1. V trimming: 5 bases; J trimming: 1 base; junction bases outside the gene matches: 5. Per germline, CDR1 KGHSH and CDR2 LQKENI. The CDR3 contains 14 residues. In nucleotides, the CDR3 is TGTGCCAGCTCATTGACAGGGACGTCCTACGAGCAGTACTTC. Its translation is CASSLTGTSYEQYF.

In DNA form, the CDR3 reads TGTGCCAGCTCACCGACAGCCGAAGAGACCCAGTACTTC. Translation gives CASSPTAEETQYF. The chain uses TRBV18 and TRBJ2-5; D is perhaps TRBD1 (5 bases). Germline V gene data show CDR1 as KGHSH and CDR2 as LQKENI. Trimming cost V 3 bases and J 3 bases, with 8 bases left between them. The CDR3 contains 13 residues. The whole variable domain, remainder taken from reference TRBV18 and TRBJ2-5, is NAGVMQNPRHLVRRRGQEARLRCSPMKGHSHVYWYRQLPEEGLKFMVYLQKENIIDESGMPKERFSAEFPKEGPSILRIQQVVRGDSAAYFCASSPTAEETQYFGPGTRLLVL.

This clone was seen only once. V usage is TRBV6-6 and J usage is TRBJ2-3; possibly TRBD2 for D (7 bases). Deletions cut 11 bases from V and 3 bases from J, with 15 bases between. Germline lookup yields CDR1 MNHNY and CDR2 SVGAGI (reference sequence). The CDR3 loop spans 13 amino acids. The DNA for the CDR3 is TGTGCCGGGGGGGCGGGAATGACAGATACGCAGTATTTT. It yields the protein CAGGAGMTDTQYF.

The V call is TRBV6-4, the J call TRBJ2-3; no clear D gene. V was trimmed by 3 bases and J by 2 bases, leaving 6 bases between them. This CDR3 is 13 amino acids long. Germline-derived CDR1 and CDR2 are MRHNA and SNTAGT. DNA for the CDR3: TGTGCCAGCAGTGAGGGTTTCACAGATACGCAGTATTTT. This codes for CASSEGFTDTQYF.

The V call is TRBV4-1, the J call TRBJ2-1; maybe TRBD1 (7 bases). Germline CDR1 is MGHRA and CDR2 is YSYEKL. The CDR3 is 17 residues long. V was pared by 4 bases and J by 4 bases, with 20 bases between. The CDR3 DNA follows: TGCGCCAGCAGCCCCCAGGGGGGCGGGGACCTTTACAATGAGCAGTTCTTC. Protein sequence: CASSPQGGGDLYNEQFF.

The V gene is TRBV18, the J gene TRBJ2-4; weak D call: TRBD1 (6 bases). In germline, CDR1 is KGHSH, CDR2 LQKENI. V lost 2 bases, J lost 3 bases, and 8 bases lay in between. This CDR3 is built from 14 residues. The CDR3 here is CASSPEDSKNIQYF. The CDR3 DNA reads as TGTGCCAGCTCACCAGAGGACAGCAAAAACATTCAGTACTTC.

There are a few counts of this clone. The V gene is TRBV15, the J gene TRBJ2-5; D may be TRBD1 (6 bases). Germline-derived CDR1 and CDR2 are LNHNV and YYDKDF (reference sequence). This CDR3 has 14 amino acids. The V end lost 6 bases, the J end lost 5 bases, and 16 bases lay between the germline ends. CDR3 sequence reads: CATRGAGQGETQYF. CDR3 DNA sequence: TGTGCCACCAGAGGGGCAGGGCAGGGGGAGACCCAGTACTTC.

The CDR3 DNA follows: TGTGCCAGTGGGGGGACTAGCCGTGAGCAGTTCTTC. Translated, it gives CASGGTSREQFF. The rearrangement links TRBV28 to TRBJ2-1; 9 bases match TRBD2. CDR1 is MDHEN and CDR2 is SYDVKM in the germline V gene. The CDR3 spans 12 residues. The ends lost 9 bases at V and 9 bases at J; junction bases unmatched: 6. Full variable domain (rest looked up from reference TRBV28 and TRBJ2-1): DVKVTQSSRYLVKRTGEKVFLECVQDMDHENMFWYRQDPGLGLRLIYFSYDVKMKEKGDIPEGYSVSREKKERFSLILESASTNQTSMYLCASGGTSREQFFGPGTRLTVL.

The chain has TRBV9 and TRBJ2-7, with D unresolved. CDR1 and CDR2 (germline): SGDLS, YYNGEE. The CDR3 has 12 amino acids. V was shortened by 4 bases and J by 4 bases, with 9 bases between the two germline ends. The CDR3, as DNA: TGTGCCAGCAGCAGAGGCCCGTACGAGCAGTACTTC. Encoded protein: CASSRGPYEQYF.

In the case of this clone: Its ends do not fully match the called genes, so a read error is possible. The rearrangement links TRBV6-1 to TRBJ2-6; no reliable D call. This CDR3 is built from 14 residues. Germline CDR1 is MNHNS and CDR2 is SASEGT. CDR3 amino acids: CALLRSTGANVLTF. The CDR3 DNA sequence: TGCGCCTTACTCAGGAGTACTGGGGCCAACGTCCTGACTTTC.

The chain joins TRBV29-1 to TRBJ2-3; D is possibly TRBD2 (6 bases). The length of the CDR3 is 13 residues. Looked up from germline, CDR1 is SQVTM and CDR2 is ANQGSEA. Trimming pared 3 bases from V and 6 bases from J, leaving 13 bases between. CDR3 DNA: TGCAGCGTTGATGGGGGGTCGGCTGATACGCAGTATTTT. Protein: CSVDGGSADTQYF.